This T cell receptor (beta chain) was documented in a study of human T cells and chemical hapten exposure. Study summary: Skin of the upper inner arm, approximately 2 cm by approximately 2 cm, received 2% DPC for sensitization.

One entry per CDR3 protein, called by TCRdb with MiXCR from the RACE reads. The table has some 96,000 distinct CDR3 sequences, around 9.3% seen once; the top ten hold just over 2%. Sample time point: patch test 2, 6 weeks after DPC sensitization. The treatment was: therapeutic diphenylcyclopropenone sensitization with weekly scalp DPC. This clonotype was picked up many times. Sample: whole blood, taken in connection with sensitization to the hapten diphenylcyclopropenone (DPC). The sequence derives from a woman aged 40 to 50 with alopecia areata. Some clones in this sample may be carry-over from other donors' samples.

The CDR3 nucleotides are TGCGCCAGCAGCCAAGATACAGGATCCGGGGCCAACGTCCTGACTTTC. Residues: CASSQDTGSGANVLTF. The rearrangement joins TRBV4-1 to TRBJ2-6; D may be TRBD1 (5 bases). The V end lost 0 bases, the J end lost 4 bases, and 10 bases lay between the germline ends. Germline V gene data show CDR1 as MGHRA and CDR2 as YSYEKL. The length of the CDR3 is 16 residues.